The 13 T cell receptor beta chains below all came from one sample that was sequenced in a study of T cell repertoires in cytomegalovirus infection. TCRdb fed the reads into MiXCR, producing one record per CDR3 protein. The sample has 750,000 to 900,000 distinct CDR3 sequences, roughly 28% seen once. Antigens for these TCRs are unknown. The material sequenced was cultured CD8+ T cells from PBMCs, taken from culture after CMV antigen stimulation. These receptors were collected from a human donor in good health (CMV status not recorded). Some clones in this sample may be carry-over from other donors' samples.

V usage is TRBV6-2 or TRBV6-3 and J usage is TRBJ2-7; the D is unclear. This CDR3 is built from 13 residues. Germline V gene lookup returns CDR1 MNHEY and CDR2 SVGEGT. V lost 0 bases, J lost 4 bases, and 7 bases lay in between. CDR3 region: CASSYSRYYEQYV. The CDR3 DNA reads TGTGCCAGCAGTTACTCCAGATATTACGAGCAGTACGTC.

This clonotype was seen at least ten times. CDR3 bases: TGTGCCAGCAGCTCGACAGGGTCCACCGGGGAGCTGTTTTTT. Its translation: CASSSTGSTGELFF. The genes are TRBV7-3 and TRBJ2-2, with 7 bases matching TRBD1. From germline, CDR1 is SGHTA and CDR2 FQGTGA. Trimming at V came to 4 bases and at J to 4 bases, leaving 3 bases not matched to a gene. The CDR3 runs 14 residues.

This clonotype was seen a handful of times. In DNA, the CDR3 is TGTGCCAGCAGTTACTCGGACGACACAGATACGCAGTATTTT. It specifies CASSYSDDTDTQYF. The gene calls are TRBV6-5 and TRBJ2-3; D not resolved. The CDR3 has 14 amino acids. The ends were cut back, 0 bases at V and 2 bases at J, with 6 bases in the middle. CDR1 and CDR2 from the germline V gene are MNHEY and SVGAGI.

This clonotype was observed a handful of times. The chain is built from TRBV11-2 and TRBJ2-7; D possibly corresponds to TRBD2 (6 bases). With 7 bases removed from V and 5 bases from J, the gap between germline ends came to 18 bases. CDR1 is SGHAT and CDR2 is FQNNGV in the germline V gene. The CDR3 contains 14 residues. The CDR3 sequence is CASTTHRGLDEQYF. The CDR3 DNA reads TGTGCCAGCACCACTCATCGGGGGTTAGACGAGCAGTACTTC.

The table lists this clonotype with a few counts. The rearrangement uses TRBV7-9 and TRBJ1-1, with 11 bases lining up with TRBD1. The V gene end was trimmed by 5 bases and the J gene end by 3 bases; junction bases not matched to a gene: 11. CDR3 length: 17 amino acids. Germline lookup yields CDR1 SEHNR and CDR2 FQNEAQ (reference sequence). CDR3 nucleotide sequence: TGTGCCAGCAGCCTTACTTCAGGGACAGGGGGGTACACTGAAGCTTTCTTT. Amino acids: CASSLTSGTGGYTEAFF.

This rearrangement joins TRBV7-3 to TRBJ1-1, with 8 bases aligning to TRBD1. Germline-derived CDR1 and CDR2 are SGHTA and FQGTGA. The CDR3 totals 18 residues. V trimming: 1 base; J trimming: 5 bases; junction bases outside the gene matches: 15. The DNA for the CDR3 is TGTGCCAGCAGCTTAAGGGTGGGGCCAGGGGGCGCGAGGACTGAAGCTTTCTTT. It translates to CASSLRVGPGGARTEAFF. The full variable domain, rest sourced from reference TRBV7-3 and TRBJ1-1, is GAGVSQTPSNKVTEKGKYVELRCDPISGHTALYWYRQSLGQGPEFLIYFQGTGAADDSGLPNDRFFAVRPEGSVSTLKIQRTERGDSAVYLCASSLRVGPGGARTEAFFGQGTRLTVV.

The chain combines TRBV27 with TRBJ1-6, with TRBD1 as a possible D gene (6 bases). CDR1 and CDR2 (germline): MNHEY, SMNVEV (reference sequence). The CDR3 contains 14 residues. Deletions cut 6 bases from V and 9 bases from J, with 15 bases between. The CDR3 reads CASRPGAEGSPLHF. The CDR3 coding sequence is TGTGCCAGCAGACCGGGGGCAGAGGGTTCACCCCTCCACTTT.

J is TRBJ1-1 and V is TRBV10-3; TRBD1 is a possible D gene (6 bases). Deletions cut 2 bases from V and 1 base from J, with 17 bases between. Germline V lookup: CDR1 ENHRY, CDR2 SYGVKD. This CDR3 is 17 amino acids long. This CDR3 is CAISEPTPGHRNTEAFF. In DNA, the CDR3 is TGTGCCATCAGTGAGCCGACACCGGGACATAGGAACACTGAAGCTTTCTTT.

This rearrangement joins TRBV14 to TRBJ2-5; 7 nucleotides match TRBD1. Germline V lookup: CDR1 SGHDN, CDR2 FVKESK. With 3 bases clipped from V and 4 bases from J, the junction kept 8 bases outside the gene matches. CDR3 length equals 15 residues. CDR3 DNA sequence: TGTGCCAGCAGCCACTTGACAGGGTGGGGAGAGACCCAGTACTTC. Translating it yields CASSHLTGWGETQYF.

Concerning this clonotype: Germline is not matched at one junction end, which may reflect a read error. The chain joins TRBV4-1 to TRBJ1-1; TRBD1 matches 7 bases. Germline values: CDR1 MGHRA, CDR2 YSYEKL. The CDR3 is made up of 16 amino acids. The CDR3 DNA follows: TGTGCCAGCAGCCATTCTACTCGACAGGGCGGCTCTGAAGCTTTCTTT. As protein: CASSHSTRQGGSEAFF.

V and J are TRBV2 and TRBJ2-7; 7 bases are shared with TRBD2. The germline V gene has CDR1 SNHLY and CDR2 FYNNEI. The CDR3 extends over 15 amino acids. Trimming took 5 bases from V and 5 from J; bases not matched to a gene: 12. CDR3 in amino acids: CASSSPGDRGDEQYV. The CDR3 nucleotides are TGTGCCAGCAGTTCCCCCGGGGACCGGGGGGACGAGCAGTACGTC.

The genes are TRBV15 and TRBJ2-7; the match to TRBD2 covers 7 bases. Germline loops: CDR1 LNHNV, CDR2 YYDKDF (reference sequence). The CDR3 has 13 amino acids. After removal of 6 bases from V and 3 bases from J, the junction contained 5 bases not matched to a gene. CDR3 amino acids: CATSLGRDYEQYV. DNA of the CDR3: TGTGCCACCAGTTTGGGGAGGGACTACGAGCAGTACGTC.

The gene calls are TRBV7-9 and TRBJ2-2; D is perhaps TRBD2 (5 bases). V was shortened by 3 bases and J by 2 bases, with 13 bases between the two germline ends. This CDR3 is 16 amino acids long. From germline, CDR1 is SEHNR and CDR2 FQNEAQ (reference sequence). As DNA, the CDR3 is TGTGCCAGCAGCTTGGAAAGAGGGCCCAACACCGGGGAGCTGTTTTTT. As protein: CASSLERGPNTGELFF.